The clone carrying this TCR beta chain was picked up a small number of times. Its antigen is as yet unknown. This may arise from a read error, as a much more abundant clone is one base away. This sample was included in a study of tumor and adjacent non-tumor tissue in lung cancer. A modified ARM-PCR protocol with three rounds of nested PCR amplified TCRbeta. Via MiXCR, TCRdb re-called the multiplex PCR reads, giving one row per CDR3 protein. Of about 68,000 distinct CDR3 sequences in the sample, about 61% were seen once. The template was RNA from unsorted bulk tissue. Findings and caveats of the study: Tumor TCR diversity, when higher, was linked to shorter survival.

CDR1 is SEHNR and CDR2 is FQNEAQ in the germline V gene (reference sequence). This CDR3 region has 15 residues. Source material: lung tumor tissue. The clonotype comes from a man aged 45-60 years with non-small cell lung cancer. The V call is TRBV7-9, the J call TRBJ2-2; a possible D gene is TRBD2 (6 bases). CDR3 amino acids: CASRKIAEVTGEMFF. In DNA form, the CDR3 reads TGTGCCAGCAGAAAAATAGCGGAGGTCACCGGGGAGATGTTTTTT.